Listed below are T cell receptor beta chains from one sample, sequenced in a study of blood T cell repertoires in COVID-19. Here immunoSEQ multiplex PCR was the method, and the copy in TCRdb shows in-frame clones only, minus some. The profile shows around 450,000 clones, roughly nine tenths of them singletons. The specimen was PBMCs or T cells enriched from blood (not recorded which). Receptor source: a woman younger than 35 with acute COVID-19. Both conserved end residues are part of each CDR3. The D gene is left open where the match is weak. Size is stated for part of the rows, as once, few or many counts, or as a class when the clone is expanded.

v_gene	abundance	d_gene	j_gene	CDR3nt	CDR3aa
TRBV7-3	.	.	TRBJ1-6	TGTGCCAGCAGCCGGGATGATAATTCACCCCTCCACTTT	CASSRDDNSPLHF
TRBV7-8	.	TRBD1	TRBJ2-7	TGTGCTACGTCGACAGGGGGCTCCTACGAGCAGTACTTC	CATSTGGSYEQYF
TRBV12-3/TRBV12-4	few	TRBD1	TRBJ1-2	TGTGCCAGCAGTTTCTGGGGACAGGGTGGCTACACCTTC	CASSFWGQGGYTF
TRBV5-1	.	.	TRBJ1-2	TGCGCCAGCAGCTTGGGGCAGGATTATGGCTACACCTTC	CASSLGQDYGYTF
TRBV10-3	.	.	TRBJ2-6	TGTGCCATCAGGACCCAGGGGATAAAGGGGGCCAACGTCCTGACTTTC	CAIRTQGIKGANVLTF
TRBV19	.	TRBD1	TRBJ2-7	TGTGCCAGTACCTCCTCGGGACAGGGTAAAGTCGAGCAGTACTTC	CASTSSGQGKVEQYF
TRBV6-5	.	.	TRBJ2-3	TGTGCCAGCAGTTACGCCGGGACTAGCACAGATACGCAGTATTTT	CASSYAGTSTDTQYF
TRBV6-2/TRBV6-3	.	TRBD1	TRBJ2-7	TGTGCCAGCAGTCGGACAGGGGACTTAGAGCAGTACTTC	CASSRTGDLEQYF
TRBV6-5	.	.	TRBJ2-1	TGTGCCAGCACCGAAGGGGGTAATGAGCAGTTCTTC	CASTEGGNEQFF
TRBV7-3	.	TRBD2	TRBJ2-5	TGTGCCAGCAGCCGGACTAGCGGGGAGACCCAGTACTTC	CASSRTSGETQYF
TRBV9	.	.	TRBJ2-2	TGTGCCAGCAGCCGGGATCATACCGGGGAGCTGTTTTTT	CASSRDHTGELFF
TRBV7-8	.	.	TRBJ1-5	TGTGCCAGCAGCTTAGGAGAACGGGGCCGGGAGACGGCAGGGCATTTT	CASSLGERGRETAGHF
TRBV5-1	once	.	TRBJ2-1	TGCGCCAGCAGCTTGGTCCCAGGACAATACAATGAGCAGTTCTTC	CASSLVPGQYNEQFF
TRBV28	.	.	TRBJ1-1	TGTGCCAGCAGGACGGGGGGGGCATCGAACACTGAAGCTTTCTTT	CASRTGGASNTEAFF
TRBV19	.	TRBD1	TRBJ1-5	TGTGCCAGTACCGGACAGGGACCCGCTAGCAATCAGCCCCAGCATTTT	CASTGQGPASNQPQHF
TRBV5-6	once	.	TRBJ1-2	TGTGCCAGCAGCGAACAGGGCCGGGATGGCTACACCTTC	CASSEQGRDGYTF
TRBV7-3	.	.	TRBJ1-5	TGTGCCAGCAGCTTAATGGGGGGGAGCAATCAGCCCCAGCATTTT	CASSLMGGSNQPQHF
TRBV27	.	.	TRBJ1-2	TGTGCCAGCAGTTTGAGCAGGGCCTATGGCTACACCTTC	CASSLSRAYGYTF
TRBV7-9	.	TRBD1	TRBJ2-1	TGTGCCAGCAGCTTAGGGACAGGGATTTACAATGAGCAGTTCTTC	CASSLGTGIYNEQFF
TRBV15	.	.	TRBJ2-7	TGTGCCACCAGCAGAGATTATTGGAGCTCCTACGAGCAGTACTTC	CATSRDYWSSYEQYF
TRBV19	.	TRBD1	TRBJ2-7	TGTGCCAGTAGTACCCGGGACAGCTTAAGCTACGAGCAGTACTTC	CASSTRDSLSYEQYF
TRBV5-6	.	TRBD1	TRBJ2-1	TGTGCCAGCAGCGCCGGGACAGGGATTGGCGATGAGCAGTTCTTC	CASSAGTGIGDEQFF
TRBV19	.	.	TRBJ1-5	TGTGCCAGTAGTATACTCGCTCTTACAAGCAATCAGCCCCAGCATTTT	CASSILALTSNQPQHF
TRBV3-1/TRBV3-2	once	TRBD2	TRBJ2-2	TGTGCCAGCAGCCAAGAGGGACTAACTAACACCGGGGAGCTGTTTTTT	CASSQEGLTNTGELFF
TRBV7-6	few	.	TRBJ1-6	TGTGCCAGCAGCTTAGACAGGAGCGACTCTTCACCCCTCCACTTT	CASSLDRSDSSPLHF
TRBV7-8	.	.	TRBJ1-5	TGTGCCAGCAGCAACAGCCATTATAGCAATCAGCCCCAGCATTTT	CASSNSHYSNQPQHF
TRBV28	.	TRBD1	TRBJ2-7	TGTGCCAGCAGTGCACAATCCGGGACAGTGAGCTCCTACGAGCAGTACTTC	CASSAQSGTVSSYEQYF
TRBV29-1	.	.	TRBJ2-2	TGCAGCGCAGGGACACTTTACACCGGGGAGCTGTTTTTT	CSAGTLYTGELFF
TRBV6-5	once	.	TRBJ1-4	TGTGCCAGCAGTCAACAGGGACGGAGTGAAAAACTGTTTTTT	CASSQQGRSEKLFF
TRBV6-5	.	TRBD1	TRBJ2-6	TGTGCCAGCAAAGACAGGGGGACTGGGGCCAACGTCCTGACTTTC	CASKDRGTGANVLTF
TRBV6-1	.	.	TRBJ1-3	TGTGCCAGCAGTGAGGAGGTCGGGTATTTT	CASSEEVGYF